These 9 T cell receptor beta chains share one sample of origin, sequenced in a study of blood T cell repertoires in COVID-19. This table comes from immunoSEQ multiplex PCR, and its TCRdb copy is limited to in-frame clones, with some not included. The data show under 170,000 clones, roughly 85% seen once. Specimen: peripheral blood. These receptors came from a man in his 70s with acute or convalescent COVID-19.

This chain uses TRBV9 with TRBJ2-7; D gene uncertain. Germline CDR1 and CDR2: SGDLS and YYNGEE. The CDR3 covers 15 residues. With 0 bases removed from V and 3 bases from J, the gap between germline ends came to 13 bases. The CDR3 DNA reads as TGTGCCAGCAGCGTAGCTTCGGCAGGCCTCTACGAGCAGTACTTC. It yields the protein CASSVASAGLYEQYF.

This rearrangement joins TRBV28 to TRBJ2-3; weak D call: TRBD2 (6 bases). The CDR3 extends over 15 amino acids. CDR1 and CDR2 (germline): MDHEN, SYDVKM. V was shortened by 4 bases and J by 6 bases, with 17 bases between the two germline ends. CDR3 DNA: TGTGCCAGCAGTTATGGGCCCGGGGGAGATGATACGCAGTATTTT. Translation: CASSYGPGGDDTQYF. Using reference TRBV28 and TRBJ2-3 for the parts outside the CDR3, the full variable domain is DVKVTQSSRYLVKRTGEKVFLECVQDMDHENMFWYRQDPGLGLRLIYFSYDVKMKEKGDIPEGYSVSREKKERFSLILESASTNQTSMYLCASSYGPGGDDTQYFGPGTRLTVL.

This chain links TRBV7-3 with TRBJ2-1, with 7 bases matching TRBD1. The trim removed 5 bases at V and 5 bases at J, leaving 9 bases unmatched. CDR1 is SGHTA and CDR2 is FQGTGA in the germline V gene. The CDR3 is 15 amino acids. The CDR3 DNA sequence: TGTGCCAGCAGCCCGAGACAGGGTAAAAACAATGAGCAGTTCTTC. Protein: CASSPRQGKNNEQFF. Variable domain in full (rest from reference TRBV7-3 and TRBJ2-1): GAGVSQTPSNKVTEKGKYVELRCDPISGHTALYWYRQSLGQGPEFLIYFQGTGAADDSGLPNDRFFAVRPEGSVSTLKIQRTERGDSAVYLCASSPRQGKNNEQFFGPGTRLTVL.

The V and J genes are TRBV9 and TRBJ1-5; 7 bases match TRBD1. The CDR3 totals 17 residues. The trim removed 4 bases at V and 1 base at J, leaving 11 bases unmatched. Germline CDR1 is SGDLS and CDR2 is YYNGEE. CDR3: CASSPGQFQDSNQPQHF. CDR3 nucleotide sequence: TGTGCCAGCAGCCCGGGACAGTTCCAGGACAGCAATCAGCCCCAGCATTTT.

CDR3 sequence (DNA): TGTGCTAGTGCCCAAGGACAGGGGAGCAATCAGCCCCAGCATTTT. It yields the protein CASAQGQGSNQPQHF. The chain recombines TRBV12-5 with TRBJ1-5; the match to TRBD1 covers 9 bases. This CDR3 is built from 15 residues. V lost 7 bases to trimming and J lost 1 base; unmatched junction nucleotides: 5. Germline V gene data show CDR1 as LGHNT and CDR2 as FRNRAP.

This chain joins TRBV25-1 and TRBJ2-7; perhaps TRBD1 as D (6 bases). This CDR3 is built from 14 residues. The germline gives CDR1 MGHDK, CDR2 SYGVNS. Trimming took off 6 bases at V and 2 bases at J, with 14 bases between the two ends. This chain's CDR3 is CASRKDRSPYEQYF. In DNA form, the CDR3 reads TGTGCCAGCAGGAAAGACAGGTCACCCTACGAGCAGTACTTC.

This sequence joins TRBV9 and TRBJ2-1; 10 positions match TRBD1. Germline V CDR1 and CDR2: SGDLS, YYNGEE. CDR3 length: 15 amino acids. V dropped 4 bases and J dropped 8; count of bases not matched to a gene: 9. The CDR3 region has the DNA TGTGCCAGCAGCCTGGGACAGGGGAGGGGATATGAGCAGTTCTTC. Its translation: CASSLGQGRGYEQFF.

The J gene is TRBJ2-2, the V gene TRBV28, with D possibly TRBD1 on 5 matching bases. This CDR3 contains 14 residues. Trimming removed 2 bases from V and 6 bases from J, with 10 bases in between. CDR1 and CDR2 (germline): MDHEN, SYDVKM. CDR3 amino acids: CASSLRGGAGELFF. The CDR3 coding sequence is TGTGCCAGCAGTTTAAGGGGTGGGGCCGGGGAGCTGTTTTTT.

This clone was seen just once. The chain joins TRBV3-1 (or the pseudogene TRBV3-2) to TRBJ1-2; D is possibly TRBD1 (5 bases). The germline V gene has CDR1 LGHDT and CDR2 YNNKEL (reference sequence). CDR3 length equals 14 residues. Trimming left V 0 bases short and J 4 bases short, with 9 bases between. The CDR3 loop reads CASSQECRGYGYTF. CDR3 nucleotide sequence: TGTGCCAGCAGCCAAGAATGTAGGGGCTATGGCTACACCTTC.